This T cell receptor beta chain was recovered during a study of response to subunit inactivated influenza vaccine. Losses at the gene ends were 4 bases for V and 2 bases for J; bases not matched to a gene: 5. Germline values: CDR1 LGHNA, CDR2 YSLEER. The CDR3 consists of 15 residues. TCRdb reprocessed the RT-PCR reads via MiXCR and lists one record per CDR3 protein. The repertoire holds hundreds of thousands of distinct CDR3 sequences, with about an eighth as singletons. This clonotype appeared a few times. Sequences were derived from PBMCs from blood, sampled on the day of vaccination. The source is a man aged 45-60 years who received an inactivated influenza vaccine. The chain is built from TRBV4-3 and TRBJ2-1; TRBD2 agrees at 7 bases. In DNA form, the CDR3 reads TGCGCCAGCAGCCTCCGACTAGCACCCTACAATGAGCAGTTCTTC. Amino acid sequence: CASSLRLAPYNEQFF.